The 10 T cell receptor beta chains presented below share a single source sample, sequenced in a study of cytomegalovirus exposure and HLA in healthy donors. PCR primers comprised 60 Vbeta and 13 Jbeta primers. Profiling relied on immunoSEQ multiplex PCR, and the TCRdb table lists in-frame clones only, not all of them. There are hundreds of thousands of clones in the sample; 75% to 80% occur only once, and around 2% lies in the top ten. Source material: PBMCs. The receptor source for this set is a man between 18 and 29 years old in good health and CMV-seronegative.

V usage is TRBV7-9 and J usage is TRBJ2-1; 15 bases fit TRBD2. Germline trimming cut 3 bases from V and 1 base from J; bases unmatched to any gene: 4. The CDR3 runs to 18 residues. Germline loops: CDR1 SEHNR, CDR2 FQNEAQ (reference sequence). CDR3 nucleotide sequence: TGTGCCAGCAGCTTGGGACTAGCGGGAGGTGCTTCCTACAATGAGCAGTTCTTC. Protein sequence: CASSLGLAGGASYNEQFF.

The chain links TRBV25-1 to TRBJ2-7; weak D call: TRBD2 (6 bases). The V gene's germline CDR1 is MGHDK and CDR2 SYGVNS. The V end lost 1 base, the J end lost 1 base, and 17 bases lay between the germline ends. This CDR3 comprises 17 residues. The CDR3 region is CASSELGGEEASYEQYF. The CDR3 region has the DNA TGTGCCAGCAGTGAATTAGGCGGGGAAGAGGCTTCCTACGAGCAGTACTTC.

V is TRBV7-2 and J is TRBJ1-4, with 7 bases matching TRBD1. The germline V gene has CDR1 SGHTA and CDR2 FQGNSA. The CDR3 covers 18 residues. The ends lost 5 bases at V and 8 bases at J; junction bases unmatched: 20. CDR3 coding DNA: TGTGCCAGCAGCCCAAACACAGCCGGGAGACAGGGCGACGAAAAACTGTTTTTT. Protein: CASSPNTAGRQGDEKLFF. The variable domain in full, completed from reference TRBV7-2 and TRBJ1-4, reads GAGVSQSPSNKVTEKGKDVELRCDPISGHTALYWYRQSLGQGLEFLIYFQGNSAPDKSGLPSDRFSAERTGGSVSTLTIQRTQQEDSAVYLCASSPNTAGRQGDEKLFFGSGTQLSVL.

J is TRBJ2-7 and V is TRBV6-5; 7 positions match TRBD1. Germline V lookup: CDR1 MNHEY, CDR2 SVGAGI. The V gene end was trimmed by 7 bases and the J gene end by 4 bases; junction bases not matched to a gene: 4. The CDR3 consists of 12 residues. CDR3 in amino acids: CASTDRVYEQYF. The CDR3 DNA reads TGTGCCAGCACCGACAGGGTTTACGAGCAGTACTTC.

V and J are TRBV28 and TRBJ2-1; perhaps TRBD1 as D (6 bases). The CDR3 covers 16 residues. Trimming pared 5 bases from V and 0 bases from J, leaving 14 bases between. From germline, CDR1 is MDHEN and CDR2 SYDVKM. Here the CDR3 reads CASSPLTGSSYNEQFF. The CDR3 DNA reads TGTGCCAGCAGTCCTCTCACAGGGAGCTCCTACAATGAGCAGTTCTTC.

The gene calls are TRBV30 and TRBJ1-2, with a possible D match to TRBD1 (5 bases). Germline CDR1 GTSNPN, CDR2 SVGIG (reference sequence). V was clipped by 0 bases and J by 1 base, with 9 bases between them. The length of the CDR3 is 14 residues. The CDR3: CAWSVRTFNYGYTF. In DNA form, the CDR3 reads TGTGCCTGGAGTGTAAGGACATTTAACTATGGCTACACCTTC. The variable domain in full, with the rest retrieved from reference TRBV30 and TRBJ1-2, is SQTIHQWPATLVQPVGSPLSLECTVEGTSNPNLYWYRQAAGRGLQLLFYSVGIGQISSEVPQNLSASRPQDRQFILSSKKLLLSDSGFYLCAWSVRTFNYGYTFGSGTRLTVV.

The chain recombines TRBV7-2 with TRBJ1-2; TRBD1 aligns across 7 bases. Germline values: CDR1 SGHTA, CDR2 FQGNSA. With 6 bases clipped from V and 1 base from J, the junction kept 5 bases outside the gene matches. The CDR3 totals 14 residues. The CDR3 DNA reads as TGTGCCAGCAGGCAGACAGGGATTAACTATGGCTACACCTTC. Amino acids: CASRQTGINYGYTF.

This chain uses TRBV19 with TRBJ1-2; 7 nucleotides align to TRBD1. Germline V gives CDR1 LNHDA, CDR2 SQIVND (reference sequence). The CDR3 is made up of 15 amino acids. Trimming removed 7 bases from V and 0 bases from J; junction bases left unmatched: 8. In nucleotides, the CDR3 is TGTGCCAGTATCCCCGGGGACAGACCTAACTATGGCTACACCTTC. It specifies CASIPGDRPNYGYTF.

The V gene is TRBV27, the J gene TRBJ2-3, with D possibly being TRBD2 (6 bases). V shed 1 base and J shed 1 base, with 6 bases lying between them. From germline, CDR1 is MNHEY and CDR2 SMNVEV (reference sequence). The CDR3 length is 14 residues. CDR3 region: CASSLWEGTDTQYF. The CDR3 nucleotides read TGTGCCAGCAGTTTATGGGAGGGCACAGATACGCAGTATTTT.

This sequence joins TRBV19 and TRBJ2-1; D might be TRBD2 (6 bases). The V gene lost 0 bases and the J gene lost 5 bases, with 14 bases spanning the gap. CDR1 and CDR2 from the germline V gene are LNHDA and SQIVND (reference sequence). This CDR3 is 16 amino acids long. CDR3 loop: CASSIDYGTSHNEQFF. The CDR3, as DNA: TGTGCCAGTAGTATAGATTACGGGACTTCCCACAATGAGCAGTTCTTC.